This T cell receptor beta chain derives from a study of blood T cell repertoires in COVID-19. The V end lost 0 bases, the J end lost 7 bases, and 15 bases lay between the germline ends. The CDR3 consists of 15 residues. From germline, CDR1 is KGHSH and CDR2 LQKENI. Two negative PCRs, clearance, or symptom resolution characterized the recovered Cohort 3 donors. Repertoires were generated with immunoSEQ multiplex PCR, while TCRdb's copy carries only in-frame clones and drops some. The sample includes fewer than 350,000 clones, roughly 87% of them seen just once. The specimen sequenced was PBMCs or T cells enriched from blood (not recorded which). The chain joins TRBV18 to TRBJ2-5, with a tentative D call TRBD2 (5 bases). The source of this sequence is a woman aged 40 to 50 who had recovered from COVID-19. The CDR3 spells CASSPPEENRLTQYF. As DNA, the CDR3 is TGTGCCAGCTCACCACCGGAGGAGAATCGATTGACCCAGTACTTC.